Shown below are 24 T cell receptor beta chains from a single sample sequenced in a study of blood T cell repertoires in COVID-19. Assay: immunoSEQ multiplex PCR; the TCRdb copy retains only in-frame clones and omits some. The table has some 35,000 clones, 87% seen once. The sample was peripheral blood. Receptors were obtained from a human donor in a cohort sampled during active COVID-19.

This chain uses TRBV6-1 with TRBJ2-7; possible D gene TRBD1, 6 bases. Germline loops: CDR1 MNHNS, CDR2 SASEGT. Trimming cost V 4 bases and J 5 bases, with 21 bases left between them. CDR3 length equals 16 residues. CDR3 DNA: TGTGCCAGCAGTGCCTCTCCTGGACAGAGCTCACACGAGCAGTACTTC. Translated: CASSASPGQSSHEQYF.

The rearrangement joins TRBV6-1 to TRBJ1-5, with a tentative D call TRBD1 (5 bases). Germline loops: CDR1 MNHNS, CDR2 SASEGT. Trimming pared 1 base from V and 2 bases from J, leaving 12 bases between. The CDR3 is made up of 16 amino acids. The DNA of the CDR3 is TGTGCCAGCAGTGAAGTTCGATGGGGCGGCAATCAGCCCCAGCATTTT. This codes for CASSEVRWGGNQPQHF.

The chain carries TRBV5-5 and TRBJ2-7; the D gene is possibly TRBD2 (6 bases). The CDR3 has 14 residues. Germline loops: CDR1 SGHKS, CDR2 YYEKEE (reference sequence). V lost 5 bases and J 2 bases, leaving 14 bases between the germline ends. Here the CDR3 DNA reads TGTGCCAGCAGGACAAGTGCGGGGACCTACGAGCAGTACTTC. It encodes CASRTSAGTYEQYF. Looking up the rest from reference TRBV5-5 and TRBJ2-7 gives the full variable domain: DAGVTQSPTHLIKTRGQQVTLRCSPISGHKSVSWYQQVLGQGPQFIFQYYEKEERGRGNFPDRFSARQFPNYSSELNVNALLLGDSALYLCASRTSAGTYEQYFGPGTRLTVT.

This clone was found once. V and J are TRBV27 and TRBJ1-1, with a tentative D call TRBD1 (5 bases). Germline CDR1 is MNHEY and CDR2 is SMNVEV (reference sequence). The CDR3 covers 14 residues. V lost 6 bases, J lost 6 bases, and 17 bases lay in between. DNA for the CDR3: TGTGCCAGCAGCCCCGGTTATAGGGGATCTGAAGCTTTCTTT. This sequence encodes CASSPGYRGSEAFF.

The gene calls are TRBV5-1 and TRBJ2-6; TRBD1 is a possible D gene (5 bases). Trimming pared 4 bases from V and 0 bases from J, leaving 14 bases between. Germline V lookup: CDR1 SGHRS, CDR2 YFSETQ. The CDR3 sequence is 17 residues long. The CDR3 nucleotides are TGCGCCAGCAGCATCACTCTCCAGGGCTCTGGGGCCAACGTCCTGACTTTC. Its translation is CASSITLQGSGANVLTF.

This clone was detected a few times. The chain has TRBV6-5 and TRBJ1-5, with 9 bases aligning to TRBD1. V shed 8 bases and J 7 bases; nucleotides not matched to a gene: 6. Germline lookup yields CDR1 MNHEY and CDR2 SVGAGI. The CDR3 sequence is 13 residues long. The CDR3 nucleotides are TGTGCCAGCGGGGACAGGGAAGAACAGCCCCAGCATTTT. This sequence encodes CASGDREEQPQHF.

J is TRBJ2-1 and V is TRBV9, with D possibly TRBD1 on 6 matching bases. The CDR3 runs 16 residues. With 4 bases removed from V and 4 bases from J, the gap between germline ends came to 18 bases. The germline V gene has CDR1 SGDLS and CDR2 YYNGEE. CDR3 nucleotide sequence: TGTGCCAGCAGCACCAGGACAGAAACCCGATACAATGAGCAGTTCTTC. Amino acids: CASSTRTETRYNEQFF.

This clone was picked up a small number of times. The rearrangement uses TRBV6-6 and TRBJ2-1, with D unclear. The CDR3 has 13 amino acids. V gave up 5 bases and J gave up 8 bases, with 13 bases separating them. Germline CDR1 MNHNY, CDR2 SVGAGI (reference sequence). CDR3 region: CASSPLLVHEQFF. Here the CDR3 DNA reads TGTGCCAGCAGTCCCCTCCTAGTACATGAGCAGTTCTTC.

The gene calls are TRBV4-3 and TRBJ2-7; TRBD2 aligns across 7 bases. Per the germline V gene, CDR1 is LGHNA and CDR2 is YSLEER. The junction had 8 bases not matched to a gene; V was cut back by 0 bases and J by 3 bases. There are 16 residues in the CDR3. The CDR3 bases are TGCGCCAGCAGCCAAGACTTTAGCGGGCTTTACTACGAGCAGTACTTC. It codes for CASSQDFSGLYYEQYF.

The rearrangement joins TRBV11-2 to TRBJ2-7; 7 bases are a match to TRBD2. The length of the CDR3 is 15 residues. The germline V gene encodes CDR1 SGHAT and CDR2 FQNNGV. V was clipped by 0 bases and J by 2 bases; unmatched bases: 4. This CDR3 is CASSLELAATYEQYF. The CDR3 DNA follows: TGTGCCAGCAGCTTAGAGCTAGCGGCTACCTACGAGCAGTACTTC. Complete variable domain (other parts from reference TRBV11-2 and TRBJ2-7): EAGVAQSPRYKIIEKRQSVAFWCNPISGHATLYWYQQILGQGPKLLIQFQNNGVVDDSQLPKDRFSAERLKGVDSTLKIQPAKLEDSAVYLCASSLELAATYEQYFGPGTRLTVT.

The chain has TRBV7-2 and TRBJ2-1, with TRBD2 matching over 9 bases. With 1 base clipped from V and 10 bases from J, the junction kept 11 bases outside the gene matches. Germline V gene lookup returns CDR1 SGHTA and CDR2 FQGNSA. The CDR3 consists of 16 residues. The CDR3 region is CASSLVSAGGPREQFF. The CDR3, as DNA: TGTGCCAGCAGCTTAGTTAGTGCGGGAGGGCCAAGGGAGCAGTTCTTC.

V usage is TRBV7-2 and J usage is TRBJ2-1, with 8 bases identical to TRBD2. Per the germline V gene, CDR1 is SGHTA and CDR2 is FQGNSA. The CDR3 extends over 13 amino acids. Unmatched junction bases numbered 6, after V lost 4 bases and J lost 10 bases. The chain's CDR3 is CASSSGLGNEQFF. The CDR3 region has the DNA TGTGCCAGCAGCTCGGGACTAGGTAACGAGCAGTTCTTC.

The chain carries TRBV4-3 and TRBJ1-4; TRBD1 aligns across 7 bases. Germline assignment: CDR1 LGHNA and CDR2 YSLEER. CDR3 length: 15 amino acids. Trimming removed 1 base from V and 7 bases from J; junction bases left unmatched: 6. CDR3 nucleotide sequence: TGCGCCAGCAGCCAAGGACAGGGTTTACGTGAAAAACTGTTTTTT. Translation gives CASSQGQGLREKLFF.

In nucleotides, the CDR3 is TGTGCCAGCAGGGCAGGAACTAATGAAAAACTGTTTTTT. Encoded protein: CASRAGTNEKLFF. The chain links TRBV6-5 to TRBJ1-4, with no clear D. V lost 6 bases and J 1 base, leaving 6 bases between the germline ends. The CDR3 consists of 13 residues. Germline V gene sequence: CDR1 MNHEY, CDR2 SVGAGI.

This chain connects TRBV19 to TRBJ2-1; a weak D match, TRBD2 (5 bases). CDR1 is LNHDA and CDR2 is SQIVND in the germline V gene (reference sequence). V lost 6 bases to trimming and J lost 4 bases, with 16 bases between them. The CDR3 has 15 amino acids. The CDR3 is CASSSRTSKYNEQFF. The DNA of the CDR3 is TGTGCCAGTAGCTCGAGGACTTCTAAATACAATGAGCAGTTCTTC.

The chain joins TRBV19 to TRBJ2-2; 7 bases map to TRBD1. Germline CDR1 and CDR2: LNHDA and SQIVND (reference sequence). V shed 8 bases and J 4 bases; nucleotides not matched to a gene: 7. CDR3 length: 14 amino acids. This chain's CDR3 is CASRTGARTGELFF. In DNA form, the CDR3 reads TGTGCCAGTCGAACAGGGGCCCGCACCGGGGAGCTGTTTTTT.

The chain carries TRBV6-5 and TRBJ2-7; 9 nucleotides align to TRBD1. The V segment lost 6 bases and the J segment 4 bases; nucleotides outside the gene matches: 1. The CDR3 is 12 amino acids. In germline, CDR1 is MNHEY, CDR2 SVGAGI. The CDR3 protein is CASRGQGYEQYF. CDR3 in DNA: TGTGCCAGCAGAGGACAGGGGTACGAGCAGTACTTC.

The DNA of the CDR3 is TGTGCCAGTAGCCAGGGGCTTCACTATGGCTACACCTTC. It translates to CASSQGLHYGYTF. The chain links TRBV19 to TRBJ1-2, with D perhaps matching TRBD1 (6 bases). V was shortened by 6 bases and J by 3 bases, with 11 bases between the two germline ends. The CDR3 totals 13 residues. Per germline, CDR1 LNHDA and CDR2 SQIVND (reference sequence).

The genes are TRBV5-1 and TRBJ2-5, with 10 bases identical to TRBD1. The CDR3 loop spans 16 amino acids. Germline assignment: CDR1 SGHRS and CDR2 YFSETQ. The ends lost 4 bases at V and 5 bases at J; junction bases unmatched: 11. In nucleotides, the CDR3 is TGCGCCAGCAGCACCCGACCGGGACAGGGGTTCGAGACCCAGTACTTC. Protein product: CASSTRPGQGFETQYF. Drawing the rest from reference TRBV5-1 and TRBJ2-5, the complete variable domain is KAGVTQTPRYLIKTRGQQVTLSCSPISGHRSVSWYQQTPGQGLQFLFEYFSETQRNKGNFPGRFSGRQFSNSRSEMNVSTLELGDSALYLCASSTRPGQGFETQYFGPGTRLLVL.

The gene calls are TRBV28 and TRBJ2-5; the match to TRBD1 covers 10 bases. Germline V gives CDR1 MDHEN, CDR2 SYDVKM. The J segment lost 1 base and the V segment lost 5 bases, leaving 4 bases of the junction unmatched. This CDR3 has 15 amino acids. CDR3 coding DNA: TGTGCCAGCAGTCGGGACAGGGGAACCCAAGAGACCCAGTACTTC. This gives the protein CASSRDRGTQETQYF.

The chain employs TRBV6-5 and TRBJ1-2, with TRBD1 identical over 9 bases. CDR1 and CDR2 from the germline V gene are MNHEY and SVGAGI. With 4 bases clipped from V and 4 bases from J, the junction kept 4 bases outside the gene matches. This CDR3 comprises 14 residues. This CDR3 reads CASSFSDRGYGYTF. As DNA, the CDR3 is TGTGCCAGCAGTTTTTCGGACAGGGGCTATGGCTACACCTTC.

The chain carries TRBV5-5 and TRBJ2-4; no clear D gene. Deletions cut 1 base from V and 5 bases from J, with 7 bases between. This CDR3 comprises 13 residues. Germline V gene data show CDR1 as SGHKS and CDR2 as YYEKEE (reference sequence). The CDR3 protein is CASSLSYQNIQYF. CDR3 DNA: TGTGCCAGCAGCTTGTCCTACCAAAACATTCAGTACTTC.

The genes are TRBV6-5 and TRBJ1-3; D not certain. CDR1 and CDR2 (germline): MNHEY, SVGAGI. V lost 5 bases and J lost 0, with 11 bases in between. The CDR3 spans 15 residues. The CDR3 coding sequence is TGTGCCAGCAGTAACCTACGCGGCTCTGGAAACACCATATATTTT. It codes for CASSNLRGSGNTIYF.

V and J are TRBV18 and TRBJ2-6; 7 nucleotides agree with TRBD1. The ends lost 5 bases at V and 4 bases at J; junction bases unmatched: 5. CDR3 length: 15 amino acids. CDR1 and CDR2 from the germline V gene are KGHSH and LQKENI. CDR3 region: CASSKQGLGANVLTF. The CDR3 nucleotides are TGTGCCAGCTCAAAACAGGGGCTCGGGGCCAACGTCCTGACTTTC.